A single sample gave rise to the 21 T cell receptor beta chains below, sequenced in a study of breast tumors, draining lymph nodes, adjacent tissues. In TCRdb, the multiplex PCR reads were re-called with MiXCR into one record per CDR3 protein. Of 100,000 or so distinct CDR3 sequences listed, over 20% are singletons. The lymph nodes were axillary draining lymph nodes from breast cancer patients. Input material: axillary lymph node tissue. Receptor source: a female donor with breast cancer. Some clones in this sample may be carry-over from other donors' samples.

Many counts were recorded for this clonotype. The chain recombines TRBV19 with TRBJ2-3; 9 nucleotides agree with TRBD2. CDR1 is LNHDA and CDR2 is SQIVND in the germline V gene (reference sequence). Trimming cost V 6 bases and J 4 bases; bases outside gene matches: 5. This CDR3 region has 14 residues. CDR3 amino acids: CASRPAGGSDTQYF. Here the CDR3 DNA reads TGTGCCAGTAGGCCAGCGGGGGGCTCAGATACGCAGTATTTT.

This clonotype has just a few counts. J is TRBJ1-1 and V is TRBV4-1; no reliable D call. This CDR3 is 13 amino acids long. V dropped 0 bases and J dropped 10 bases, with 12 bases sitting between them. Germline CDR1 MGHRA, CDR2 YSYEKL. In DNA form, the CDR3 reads TGCGCCAGCAGCCAAGATCCGGGGAGGGTAGCTTTCTTT. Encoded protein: CASSQDPGRVAFF.

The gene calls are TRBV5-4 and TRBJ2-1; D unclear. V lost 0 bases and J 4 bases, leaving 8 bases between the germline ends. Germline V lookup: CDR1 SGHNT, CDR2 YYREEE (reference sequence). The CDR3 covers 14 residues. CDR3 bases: TGTGCCAGCAGCTTGGACAGAGAATACAATGAGCAGTTCTTC. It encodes CASSLDREYNEQFF.

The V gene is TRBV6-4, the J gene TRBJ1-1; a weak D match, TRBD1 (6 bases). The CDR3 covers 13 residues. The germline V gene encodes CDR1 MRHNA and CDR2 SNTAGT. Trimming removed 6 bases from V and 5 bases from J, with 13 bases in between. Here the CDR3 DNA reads TGTGCCAGCAGAGAAGCAGGGGAGACTGAAGCTTTCTTT. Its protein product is CASREAGETEAFF.

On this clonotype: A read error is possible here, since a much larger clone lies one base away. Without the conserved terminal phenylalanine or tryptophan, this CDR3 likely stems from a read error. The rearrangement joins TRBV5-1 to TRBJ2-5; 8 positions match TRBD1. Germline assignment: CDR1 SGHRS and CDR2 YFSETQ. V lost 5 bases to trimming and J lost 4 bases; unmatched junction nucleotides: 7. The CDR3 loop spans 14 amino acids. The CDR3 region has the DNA TGCGCCAGCAGACCTGGACAGGGACGAGAGACCCAGTACCTC. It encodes CASRPGQGRETQYL.

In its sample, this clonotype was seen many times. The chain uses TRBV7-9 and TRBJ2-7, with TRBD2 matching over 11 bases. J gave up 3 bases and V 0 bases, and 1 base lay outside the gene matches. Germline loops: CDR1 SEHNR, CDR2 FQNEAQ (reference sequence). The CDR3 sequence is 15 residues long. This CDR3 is CASSLASGGGYEQYF. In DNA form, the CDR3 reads TGTGCCAGCAGCTTAGCTAGCGGGGGGGGCTACGAGCAGTACTTC.

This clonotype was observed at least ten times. The CDR3 sequence is CSVTLTGGSSYNEQFF. CDR3 in DNA: TGCAGCGTTACCCTAACAGGGGGGAGCTCCTACAATGAGCAGTTCTTC. The genes are TRBV29-1 and TRBJ2-1; TRBD1 matches 8 bases. The germline V gene encodes CDR1 SQVTM and CDR2 ANQGSEA. The CDR3 is made up of 16 amino acids. V trimming: 5 bases; J trimming: 0 bases; junction bases outside the gene matches: 9.

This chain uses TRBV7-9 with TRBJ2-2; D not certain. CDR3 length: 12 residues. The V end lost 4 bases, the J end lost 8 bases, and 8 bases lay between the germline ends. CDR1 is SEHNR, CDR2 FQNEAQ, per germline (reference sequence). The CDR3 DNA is TGTGCCAGCAGCTCGATCAGAGGGGAGCTGTTTTTT. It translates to CASSSIRGELFF.

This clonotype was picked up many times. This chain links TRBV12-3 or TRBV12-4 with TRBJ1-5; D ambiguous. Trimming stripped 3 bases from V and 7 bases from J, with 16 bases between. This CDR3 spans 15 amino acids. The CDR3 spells CASSFGQEARQPQHF. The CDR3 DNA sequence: TGTGCCAGCAGTTTCGGCCAGGAAGCTAGGCAGCCCCAGCATTTT.

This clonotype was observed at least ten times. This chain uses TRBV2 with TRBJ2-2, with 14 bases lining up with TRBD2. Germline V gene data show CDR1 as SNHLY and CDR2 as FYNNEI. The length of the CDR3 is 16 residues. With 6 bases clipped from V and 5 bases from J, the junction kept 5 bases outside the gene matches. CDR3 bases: TGTGCCAGCAGGAGACTAGCGGGGGGGCAAACCGGGGAGCTGTTTTTT. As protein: CASRRLAGGQTGELFF.

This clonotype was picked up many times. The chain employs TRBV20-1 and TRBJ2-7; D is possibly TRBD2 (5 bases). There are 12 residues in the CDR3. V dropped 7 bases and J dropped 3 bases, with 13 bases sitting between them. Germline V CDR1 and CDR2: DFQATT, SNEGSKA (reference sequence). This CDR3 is CSGGFGIYEQYF. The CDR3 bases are TGCAGTGGCGGATTCGGGATCTACGAGCAGTACTTC.

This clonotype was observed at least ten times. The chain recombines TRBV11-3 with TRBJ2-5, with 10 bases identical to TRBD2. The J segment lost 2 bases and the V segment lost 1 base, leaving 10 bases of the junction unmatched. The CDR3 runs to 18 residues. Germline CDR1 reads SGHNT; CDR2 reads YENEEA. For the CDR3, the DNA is TGTGCCAGCAGCTTAGGGACCCGAGGACTAGCGGTACAAGAGACCCAGTACTTC. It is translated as CASSLGTRGLAVQETQYF.

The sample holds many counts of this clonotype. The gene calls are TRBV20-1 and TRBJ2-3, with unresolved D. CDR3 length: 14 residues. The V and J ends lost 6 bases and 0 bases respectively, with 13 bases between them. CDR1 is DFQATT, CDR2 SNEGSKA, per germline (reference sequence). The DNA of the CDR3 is TGCAGTGCCGTCCCTCGCACTAGCACAGATACGCAGTATTTT. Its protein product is CSAVPRTSTDTQYF.

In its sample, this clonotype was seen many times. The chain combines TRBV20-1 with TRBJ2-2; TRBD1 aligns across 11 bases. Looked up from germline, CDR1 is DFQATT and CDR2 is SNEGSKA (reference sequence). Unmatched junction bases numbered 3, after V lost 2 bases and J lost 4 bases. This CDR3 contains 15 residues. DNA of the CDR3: TGCAGTGCTAGAAGTGGGACAGGGGGCACCGGGGAGCTGTTTTTT. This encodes CSARSGTGGTGELFF.

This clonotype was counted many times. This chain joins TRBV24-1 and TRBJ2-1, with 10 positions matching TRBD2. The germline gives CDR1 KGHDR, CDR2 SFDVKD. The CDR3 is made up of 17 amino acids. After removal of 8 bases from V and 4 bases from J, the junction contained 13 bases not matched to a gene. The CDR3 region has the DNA TGTGCCACCATGGGTCCGGGAACTAGCGGGGTTTACAATGAGCAGTTCTTC. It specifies CATMGPGTSGVYNEQFF.

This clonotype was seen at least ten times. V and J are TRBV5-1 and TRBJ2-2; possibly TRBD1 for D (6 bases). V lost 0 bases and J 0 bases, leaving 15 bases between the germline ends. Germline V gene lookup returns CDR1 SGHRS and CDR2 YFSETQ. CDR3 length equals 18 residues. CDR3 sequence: CASSLAIRTETNTGELFF. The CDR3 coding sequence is TGCGCCAGCAGCTTGGCAATAAGGACAGAAACGAACACCGGGGAGCTGTTTTTT.

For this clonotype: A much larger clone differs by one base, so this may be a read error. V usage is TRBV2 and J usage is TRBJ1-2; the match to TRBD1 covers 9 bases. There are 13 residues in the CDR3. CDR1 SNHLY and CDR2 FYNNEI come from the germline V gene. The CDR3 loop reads CASSGQGSIGYAF. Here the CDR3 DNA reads TGTGCCAGCAGCGGACAGGGGTCCATTGGCTACGCCTTC.

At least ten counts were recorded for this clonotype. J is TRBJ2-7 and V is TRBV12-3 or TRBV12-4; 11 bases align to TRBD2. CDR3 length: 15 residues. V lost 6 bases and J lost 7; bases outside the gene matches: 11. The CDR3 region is CASRIAGGSIREQYF. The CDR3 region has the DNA TGTGCCAGCAGAATAGCGGGAGGGTCAATTAGGGAGCAGTACTTC.

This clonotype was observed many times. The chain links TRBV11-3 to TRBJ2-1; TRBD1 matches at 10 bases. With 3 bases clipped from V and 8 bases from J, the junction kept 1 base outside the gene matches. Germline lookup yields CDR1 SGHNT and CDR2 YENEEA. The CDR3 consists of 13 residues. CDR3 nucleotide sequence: TGTGCCAGCAGCTTGGGACAGGGGTATGAGCAGTTCTTC. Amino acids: CASSLGQGYEQFF.

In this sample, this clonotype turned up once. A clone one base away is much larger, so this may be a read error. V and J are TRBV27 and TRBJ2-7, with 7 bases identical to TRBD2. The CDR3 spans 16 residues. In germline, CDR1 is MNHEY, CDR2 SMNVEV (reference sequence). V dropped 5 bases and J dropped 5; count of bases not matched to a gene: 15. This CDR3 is CASSPYFRTSYHEQYF. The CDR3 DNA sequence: TGTGCCAGCAGTCCCTACTTCAGGACTAGTTACCACGAGCAGTACTTC.

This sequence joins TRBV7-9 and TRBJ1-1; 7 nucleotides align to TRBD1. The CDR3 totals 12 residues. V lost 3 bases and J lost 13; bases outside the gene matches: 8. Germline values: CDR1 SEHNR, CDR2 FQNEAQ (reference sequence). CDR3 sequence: CASSFEATGVFF. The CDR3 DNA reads TGTGCCAGCAGCTTCGAGGCAACAGGGGTTTTCTTT.